Following are 15 T cell receptor beta chains from one sample sequenced in a study of T cells in Graves' hyperthyroidism and ophthalmopathy. The CDR3 regions of TCR beta were amplified from RNA transcripts. The HTBI primer set was used in a first-round RT-PCR of the TCR CDR3. TCRdb processed the multiplex PCR reads anew with MiXCR; each CDR3 protein has one entry. The sample contains 500,000 to 700,000 distinct CDR3 sequences, around 17% of which appear only once. The sample was blood. Source of these receptors: a young woman with Graves' hyperthyroidism.

This clonotype occurred many times. The chain uses TRBV5-6 and TRBJ2-1; D may correspond to TRBD1 or TRBD2 (6 bases each). Germline V gives CDR1 SGHDT, CDR2 YYEEEE. V was clipped by 6 bases and J by 8 bases, with 21 bases between them. The CDR3 has 15 amino acids. CDR3 nucleotide sequence: TGTGCCAGCACCCTGGAGGGGGTGTTGGGGGATGAGCAGTTCTTC. Translated: CASTLEGVLGDEQFF.

This clonotype has more than one count but fewer than ten. The chain joins TRBV7-8 to TRBJ1-3, with unresolved D. Trimming removed 5 bases from V and 4 bases from J, with 9 bases in between. In germline, CDR1 is SGHVS, CDR2 FQNEAQ. CDR3 length: 13 residues. The CDR3 region has the DNA TGTGCCAGCAGCCTATTGACAGGAAACACCATATATTTT. Translating it yields CASSLLTGNTIYF.

The chain carries TRBV19 and TRBJ1-5, with D unclear. Trimming cost V 5 bases and J 4 bases, with 9 bases left between them. Germline V gives CDR1 LNHDA, CDR2 SQIVND (reference sequence). This CDR3 region has 13 residues. The CDR3 coding sequence is TGTGCCAGTAGTGTGTCAGTAAATCAGCCCCAGCATTTT. This encodes CASSVSVNQPQHF. The full variable domain, with the rest looked up from reference TRBV19 and TRBJ1-5, is DGGITQSPKYLFRKEGQNVTLSCEQNLNHDAMYWYRQDPGQGLRLIYYSQIVNDFQKGDIAEGYSVSREKKESFPLTVTSAQKNPTAFYLCASSVSVNQPQHFGDGTRLSIL.

This CDR3 is CASSTFGTPYEQYF. As DNA, the CDR3 is TGTGCCAGCAGCACATTCGGGACTCCCTACGAGCAGTACTTC. The chain uses TRBV13 and TRBJ2-7, with TRBD2 as a possible D gene (6 bases). Deletions cut 5 bases from V and 2 bases from J, with 13 bases between. The CDR3 consists of 14 residues. The germline V gene has CDR1 PRHDT and CDR2 FYEKMQ (reference sequence).

There are a few counts of this clonotype. V is TRBV7-2 and J is TRBJ2-7; possibly TRBD2 for D (6 bases). Trimming took 4 bases from V and 8 from J, leaving 18 bases between them. Germline CDR1 reads SGHTA; CDR2 reads FQGNSA. This CDR3 contains 14 residues. The CDR3 sequence is CASSSVAASSQQYF. For the CDR3, the DNA is TGTGCCAGCAGCTCAGTAGCGGCCTCGTCGCAGCAGTACTTC.

In DNA, the CDR3 is TGTGCCAGCAGCTCCGCGGGCGGTGCTGAAGCTTTCTTT. Its protein is CASSSAGGAEAFF. This chain uses TRBV7-3 with TRBJ1-1, with no clear D. The V and J ends lost 4 bases and 6 bases respectively, with 12 bases between them. The CDR3 spans 13 residues. CDR1 is SGHTA and CDR2 is FQGTGA in the germline V gene.

This clonotype has a count of ten or more. V gene TRBV7-9 combines with J gene TRBJ1-2; TRBD1 matches at 7 bases. Trimming removed 3 bases from V and 0 bases from J; junction bases left unmatched: 4. The germline CDR1 and CDR2 sequences are SEHNR and FQNEAQ (reference sequence). The CDR3 length is 15 residues. The CDR3, as DNA: TGTGCCAGCAGCTTCTGGGACAGTCCTAACTATGGCTACACCTTC. This codes for CASSFWDSPNYGYTF.

This clonotype showed up many times. V is TRBV7-9 and J is TRBJ2-1; tentative D call: TRBD1 (5 bases). Germline V gene lookup returns CDR1 SEHNR and CDR2 FQNEAQ (reference sequence). Trimming took 1 base from V and 4 from J, leaving 11 bases between them. The length of the CDR3 is 15 residues. The CDR3 DNA is TGTGCCAGCAGCTTAGACAGGACGGATTACAATGAGCAGTTCTTC. This codes for CASSLDRTDYNEQFF.

This clonotype was recorded many times. The gene calls are TRBV6-1 and TRBJ2-1; 12 positions agree with TRBD2. The CDR3 runs to 16 residues. J lost 8 bases, V lost 8 bases, and 13 bases had no gene match. Germline V gene sequence: CDR1 MNHNS, CDR2 SASEGT. The CDR3 reads CASGRLAGDTGHEQFF. As DNA, the CDR3 is TGTGCCAGCGGTCGACTAGCGGGAGACACCGGCCATGAGCAGTTCTTC.

This sequence joins TRBV20-1 and TRBJ1-5; 7 positions agree with TRBD1. CDR1 is DFQATT, CDR2 SNEGSKA, per germline (reference sequence). The CDR3 totals 15 residues. Trimming at V came to 2 bases and at J to 11 bases, leaving 15 bases not matched to a gene. The CDR3 DNA sequence: TGCAGTGCTAGACCAGGGGGGGGGACGGGATCAGCCCAGCATTTT. This translates into CSARPGGGTGSAQHF.

The genes are TRBV9 and TRBJ2-2, with 8 bases that match TRBD2. Trimming took 4 bases from V and 3 from J; bases not matched to a gene: 8. This CDR3 has 16 residues. The germline gives CDR1 SGDLS, CDR2 YYNGEE. The DNA for the CDR3 is TGTGCCAGCAGCCTCGGGGGGGCCAAGGACACCGGGGAGCTGTTTTTT. Amino acids: CASSLGGAKDTGELFF.

This clonotype has just a few counts. CDR3 residues: CSAGDRMDGYTF. Here the CDR3 DNA reads TGCAGCGCGGGGGACAGGATGGATGGCTACACCTTC. The chain employs TRBV29-1 and TRBJ1-2, with TRBD1 matching over 8 bases. Trimming cost V 7 bases and J 6 bases; bases outside gene matches: 7. The CDR3 extends over 12 amino acids. Germline values: CDR1 SQVTM, CDR2 ANQGSEA.

The chain employs TRBV5-1 and TRBJ2-1; possibly TRBD2 for D (5 bases). The V gene lost 0 bases and the J gene lost 12 bases, with 16 bases spanning the gap. The CDR3 has 14 amino acids. The V gene's germline CDR1 is SGHRS and CDR2 YFSETQ. The CDR3 loop reads CASSLGQRSWGQFF. CDR3 coding DNA: TGCGCCAGCAGCTTGGGTCAGCGGAGCTGGGGGCAGTTCTTC. Filled out from reference TRBV5-1 and TRBJ2-1, the complete variable domain reads KAGVTQTPRYLIKTRGQQVTLSCSPISGHRSVSWYQQTPGQGLQFLFEYFSETQRNKGNFPGRFSGRQFSNSRSEMNVSTLELGDSALYLCASSLGQRSWGQFFGPGTRLTVL.

The gene calls are TRBV2 and TRBJ2-1, with D perhaps TRBD2 (5 bases). Trimming removed 0 bases at V and 10 bases at J, with 13 bases between. The CDR3 extends over 14 amino acids. Germline assignment: CDR1 SNHLY and CDR2 FYNNEI. The CDR3 nucleotides are TGTGCCAGCAGTGAAGCGAGAGGGCGGGCGGAGCAGTTCTTC. Translating gives CASSEARGRAEQFF.

The V gene is TRBV2, the J gene TRBJ2-2; 8 bases agree with TRBD2. After removal of 6 bases from V and 5 bases from J, the junction contained 8 bases not matched to a gene. Germline V CDR1 and CDR2: SNHLY, FYNNEI. This CDR3 contains 15 residues. Here the CDR3 DNA reads TGTGCCAGCAGCCAAGCGGGGGCTTCGACCGGGGAGCTGTTTTTT. This translates into CASSQAGASTGELFF. The complete variable domain, with remaining parts taken from reference TRBV2 and TRBJ2-2, reads EPEVTQTPSHQVTQMGQEVILRCVPISNHLYFYWYRQILGQKVEFLVSFYNNEISEKSEIFDDQFSVERPDGSNFTLKIRSTKLEDSAMYFCASSQAGASTGELFFGEGSRLTVL.